This TCR beta chain was retrieved from a study of blood T cell repertoires in COVID-19. Study in general: Donors in the United States, Italy and Spain gave samples during acute or convalescent COVID-19. PBMCs, B-cell-depleted T cells, or T cells were the source of the cDNA or gDNA that made up the material.

Trimming took off 3 bases at V and 1 base at J, with 15 bases between the two ends. The length of the CDR3 is 15 residues. The germline CDR1 and CDR2 sequences are SQVTM and ANQGSEA. How the authors handled the data: Amplification with reference gene primers provided the estimates of nucleated cell counts. TCRdb's copy holds only in-frame clones and misses some; the assay was immunoSEQ multiplex PCR. The V and J calls and clone size are taken from that table; D and trimming were inferred from the DNA. Counted here are roughly 320,000 clones, almost 85% occurring once; the ten biggest clones make up approximately 7.6%.

The TCR was taken from a human donor in a cohort sampled during active COVID-19. This chain joins TRBV29-1 and TRBJ1-1; unclear D gene. Sequenced input: peripheral blood. The CDR3 is CSVDQAVQANTEAFF. CDR3 DNA sequence: TGCAGCGTTGATCAAGCCGTCCAGGCGAACACTGAAGCTTTCTTT.